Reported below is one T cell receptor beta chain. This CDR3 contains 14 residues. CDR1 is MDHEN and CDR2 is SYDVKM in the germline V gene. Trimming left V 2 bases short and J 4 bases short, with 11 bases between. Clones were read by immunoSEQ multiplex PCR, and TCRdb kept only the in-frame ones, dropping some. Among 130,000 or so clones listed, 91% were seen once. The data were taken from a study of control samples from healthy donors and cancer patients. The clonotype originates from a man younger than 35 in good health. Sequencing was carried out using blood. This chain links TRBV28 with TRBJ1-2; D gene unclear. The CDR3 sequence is CASSLRSHVYGYTF. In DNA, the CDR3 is TGTGCCAGCAGTTTAAGAAGCCATGTCTATGGCTACACCTTC.